Sequencing of this TCR beta chain was carried out in a study of beta chain features in type 1 diabetes. Findings of the study overall: When Type 1 diabetes patients were examined, their TCRB CDR3s proved moderately but significantly shorter in all four CD4+ subsets.

Reverse transcription of all isolated RNA meant that expressed TCRB transcripts were sequenced. This table comes from immunoSEQ multiplex PCR, and its TCRdb copy is limited to in-frame clones, with some not included. The sample lists 300,000 or so clones, about 13% occurring once. Germline V gene lookup returns CDR1 LGHNA and CDR2 YSLEER. V was cut by 2 bases and J by 2 bases, with 12 bases left in between. The CDR3 totals 16 residues. In the case of this clone: What it recognizes is unknown.

The sequence came from a woman under 30 with type 1 diabetes. Sequencing was done on a sample of naive CD4+ T cells from blood. The chain is built from TRBV4-3 and TRBJ2-2, with D maybe TRBD1 (5 bases). CDR3 coding DNA: TGCGCCAGCAGCCAAAATTGGGGCAGTAACACCGGGGAGCTGTTTTTT. As protein: CASSQNWGSNTGELFF.